This T cell receptor (beta chain) was retrieved from a study of T cell repertoires in cytomegalovirus infection. TCRdb re-analysed the reads in MiXCR, keeping a single row per CDR3 protein. Seen here are 200,000 to 250,000 distinct CDR3 sequences, approximately 6.7% observed once, and the top ten hold 6.5%. Study-level findings and limits: There were carriers of CMV plus the relevant HLA, and cumulative public TCR beta family frequency identified them.

This clonotype was seen repeatedly, ten times or more. Antigen unknown. This CDR3 has 14 residues. V was trimmed by 4 bases and J by 4 bases, leaving 13 bases between them. Germline assignment: CDR1 MDHEN and CDR2 SYDVKM. The chain joins TRBV28 to TRBJ1-2; possibly TRBD1 for D (6 bases). The TCR sequence derives from a human donor in good health (CMV status not recorded). Some clones in this sample may be carry-over from other donors' samples. The source material was PBMCs. The CDR3 loop is CASSSHRVSYGYTF. The CDR3 coding sequence is TGTGCCAGCAGTTCCCACAGGGTCTCCTATGGCTACACCTTC.